The 7 T cell receptor beta chains listed next were all sequenced from one sample in a study of cytomegalovirus exposure and HLA in healthy donors (dated by TCRdb to about 2017). The library was generated by the immunoSEQ multiplex PCR assay. A mixture of 60 forward primers for TCR Vbeta segments and 13 reverse primers for TCR Jbeta segments was used in the multiplex PCR. The immuneACCESS repertoire file appears here via TCRdb, limited to in-frame rearrangements. These files lack a portion of the clones; in checked studies, under half of the deficit traces to unresolved V genes, and the cause of the others is not known. The sample includes 150,000 to 200,000 clones, with around 68% observed a single time. The ten largest clonotypes hold 2.5% to 3% of the sample. The sequenced material came from PBMCs. These receptors came from a man aged 35 to 55 in good health and CMV-seronegative.

The V and J genes are TRBV19 and TRBJ1-1, with D possibly TRBD1 on 5 matching bases. V was pared by 4 bases and J by 2 bases, with 11 bases between. From germline, CDR1 is LNHDA and CDR2 SQIVND (reference sequence). This CDR3 spans 14 amino acids. CDR3 sequence: CASSKQVANTEAFF. DNA for the CDR3: TGTGCCAGTAGTAAACAGGTTGCTAACACTGAAGCTTTCTTT.

Concerning this clone: Within the sample, other DNA sequences also encode this same CDR3. The genes are TRBV5-1 and TRBJ2-5, with no clear D. Germline lookup yields CDR1 SGHRS and CDR2 YFSETQ. The ends were cut back, 0 bases at V and 2 bases at J, with 5 bases in the middle. The CDR3 has 13 amino acids. The CDR3 region is CASSLGGQETQYF. The CDR3 DNA reads as TGCGCCAGCAGCTTGGGCGGACAAGAGACCCAGTACTTC.

The chain combines TRBV11-2 with TRBJ1-6; tentatively, D is TRBD1 (6 bases). Trimming left V 0 bases short and J 6 bases short, with 12 bases between. The CDR3 sequence is 16 residues long. Germline CDR1 and CDR2: SGHAT and FQNNGV. The CDR3 coding sequence is TGTGCCAGCAGCTTAGATCGAGGGGGAAGTAATTCACCCCTCCACTTT. Translation: CASSLDRGGSNSPLHF.

This clone showed up just a few times. The chain has TRBV29-1 and TRBJ2-5; 9 nucleotides agree with TRBD1. The CDR3 has 15 residues. Germline V lookup: CDR1 SQVTM, CDR2 ANQGSEA. Trimming removed 4 bases from V and 4 bases from J; junction bases left unmatched: 10. The DNA for the CDR3 is TGCAGCGTTGGCTCGCCGGGACAGGGACGAGAGACCCAGTACTTC. Its translation: CSVGSPGQGRETQYF.

The genes are TRBV29-1 and TRBJ2-7; D is possibly TRBD1 (6 bases). The CDR3 is 11 amino acids. Trimming removed 7 bases at V and 3 bases at J, with 10 bases between. Per the germline V gene, CDR1 is SQVTM and CDR2 is ANQGSEA. CDR3 nucleotides: TGCAGCGGGGGACAAGGCTACGAGCAGTACTTC. This translates into CSGGQGYEQYF.

The count of this clone is one. The CDR3 region is CASSTGTGEGNEQFF. DNA for the CDR3: TGCGCCAGCAGCACCGGGACAGGGGAGGGCAATGAGCAGTTCTTC. The chain carries TRBV5-1 and TRBJ2-1; 10 bases fit TRBD1. Germline CDR1 is SGHRS and CDR2 is YFSETQ. V shed 4 bases and J 6 bases; nucleotides not matched to a gene: 7. The CDR3 spans 15 residues.

CDR3 DNA: TGTGCCAGCAGTCTAGCGGGGGACAAGAATGAGCAGTTCTTC. Amino acid sequence: CASSLAGDKNEQFF. This chain joins TRBV2 and TRBJ2-1, with 10 bases aligning to TRBD2. Losses at the gene ends were 5 bases for V and 7 bases for J; bases not matched to a gene: 5. The length of the CDR3 is 14 residues. The V gene's germline CDR1 is SNHLY and CDR2 FYNNEI. Full variable domain (missing parts from reference TRBV2 and TRBJ2-1): EPEVTQTPSHQVTQMGQEVILRCVPISNHLYFYWYRQILGQKVEFLVSFYNNEISEKSEIFDDQFSVERPDGSNFTLKIRSTKLEDSAMYFCASSLAGDKNEQFFGPGTRLTVL.